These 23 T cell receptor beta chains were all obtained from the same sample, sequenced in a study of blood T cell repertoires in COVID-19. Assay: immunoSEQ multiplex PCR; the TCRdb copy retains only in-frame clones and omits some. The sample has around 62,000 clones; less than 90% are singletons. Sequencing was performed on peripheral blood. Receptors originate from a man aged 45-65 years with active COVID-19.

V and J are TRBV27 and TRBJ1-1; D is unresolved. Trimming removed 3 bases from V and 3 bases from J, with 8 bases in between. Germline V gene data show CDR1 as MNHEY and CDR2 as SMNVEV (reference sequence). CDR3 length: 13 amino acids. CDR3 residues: CASSLNRYTEAFF. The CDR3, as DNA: TGTGCCAGCAGTTTGAACAGATACACTGAAGCTTTCTTT.

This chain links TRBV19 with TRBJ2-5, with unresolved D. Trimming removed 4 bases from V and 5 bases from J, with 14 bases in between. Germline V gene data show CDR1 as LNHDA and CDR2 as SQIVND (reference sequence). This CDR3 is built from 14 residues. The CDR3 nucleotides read TGTGCCAGTAGTACACGGAGCGTAAAGGAGACCCAGTACTTC. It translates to CASSTRSVKETQYF.

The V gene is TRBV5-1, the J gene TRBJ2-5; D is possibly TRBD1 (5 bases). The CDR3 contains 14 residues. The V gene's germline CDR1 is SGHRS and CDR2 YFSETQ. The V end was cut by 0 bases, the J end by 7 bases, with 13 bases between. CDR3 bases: TGCGCCAGCAGCTTGGTGGCAGGGCGGTCGACCCAGTACTTC. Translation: CASSLVAGRSTQYF.

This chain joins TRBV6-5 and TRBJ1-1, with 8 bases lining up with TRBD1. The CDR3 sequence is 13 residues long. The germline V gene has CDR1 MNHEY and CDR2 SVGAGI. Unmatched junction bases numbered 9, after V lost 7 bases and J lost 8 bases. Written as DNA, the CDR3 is TGTGCCAGCACCCAACCCGGGACAGGAGAAGCTTTCTTT. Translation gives CASTQPGTGEAFF.

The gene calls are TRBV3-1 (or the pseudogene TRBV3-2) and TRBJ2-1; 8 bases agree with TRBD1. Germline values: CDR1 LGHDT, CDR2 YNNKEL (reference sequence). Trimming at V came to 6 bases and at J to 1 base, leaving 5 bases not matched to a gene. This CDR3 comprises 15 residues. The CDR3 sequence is CASSQGANSYNEQFF. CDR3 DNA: TGTGCCAGCAGTCAGGGGGCGAATTCCTACAATGAGCAGTTCTTC.

CDR3 nucleotides: TGTGCCAGCAGCTTATTCCCGCTATCAACTAATGAAAAACTGTTTTTT. Protein sequence: CASSLFPLSTNEKLFF. The chain is built from TRBV7-2 and TRBJ1-4; no clear D. The V and J ends lost 2 bases and 0 bases respectively, with 10 bases between them. Germline V gene sequence: CDR1 SGHTA, CDR2 FQGNSA. This CDR3 comprises 16 residues.

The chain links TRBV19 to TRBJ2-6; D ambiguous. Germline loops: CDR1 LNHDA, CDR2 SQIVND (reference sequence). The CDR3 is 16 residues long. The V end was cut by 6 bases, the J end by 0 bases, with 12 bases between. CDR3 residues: CASRRLSTSGANVLTF. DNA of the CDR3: TGTGCCAGTAGACGACTGTCAACCTCTGGGGCCAACGTCCTGACTTTC. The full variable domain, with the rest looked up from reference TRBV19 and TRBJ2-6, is DGGITQSPKYLFRKEGQNVTLSCEQNLNHDAMYWYRQDPGQGLRLIYYSQIVNDFQKGDIAEGYSVSREKKESFPLTVTSAQKNPTAFYLCASRRLSTSGANVLTFGAGSRLTVL.

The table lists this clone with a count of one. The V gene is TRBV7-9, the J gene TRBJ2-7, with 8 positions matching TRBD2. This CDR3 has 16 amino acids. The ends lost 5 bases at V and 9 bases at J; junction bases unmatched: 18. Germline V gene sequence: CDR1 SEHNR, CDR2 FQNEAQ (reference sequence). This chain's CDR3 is CASSPPPGLVVHWQYF. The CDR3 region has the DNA TGTGCCAGCAGCCCACCTCCGGGACTAGTAGTACATTGGCAGTACTTC.

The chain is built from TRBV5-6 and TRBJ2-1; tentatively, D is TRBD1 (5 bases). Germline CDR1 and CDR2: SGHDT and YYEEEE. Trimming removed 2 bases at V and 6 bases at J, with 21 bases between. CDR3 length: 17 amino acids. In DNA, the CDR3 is TGTGCCAGCAGCTTCCATCTAGGAAGGGGATTAGTCAATGAGCAGTTCTTC. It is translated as CASSFHLGRGLVNEQFF.

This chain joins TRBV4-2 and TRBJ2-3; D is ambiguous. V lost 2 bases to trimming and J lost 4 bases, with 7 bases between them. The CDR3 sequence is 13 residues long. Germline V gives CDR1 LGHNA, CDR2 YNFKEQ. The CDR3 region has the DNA TGTGCCAGCAGCCAACGCCAGGCAGATACGCAGTATTTT. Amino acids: CASSQRQADTQYF.

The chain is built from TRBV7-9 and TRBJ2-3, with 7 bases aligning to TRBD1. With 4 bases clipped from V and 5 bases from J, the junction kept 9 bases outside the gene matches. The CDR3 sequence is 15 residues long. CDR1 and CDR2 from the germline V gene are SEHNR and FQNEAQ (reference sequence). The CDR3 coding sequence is TGTGCCAGCAGCTCGGGACAGAATCTTAAAGATACGCAGTATTTT. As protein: CASSSGQNLKDTQYF.

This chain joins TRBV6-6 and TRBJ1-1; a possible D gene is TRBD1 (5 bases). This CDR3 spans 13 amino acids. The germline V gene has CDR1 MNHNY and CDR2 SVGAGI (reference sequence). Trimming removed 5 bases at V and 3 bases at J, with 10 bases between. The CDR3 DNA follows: TGTGCCAGCAGTCCCCCGACAGACACTGAAGCTTTCTTT. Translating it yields CASSPPTDTEAFF.

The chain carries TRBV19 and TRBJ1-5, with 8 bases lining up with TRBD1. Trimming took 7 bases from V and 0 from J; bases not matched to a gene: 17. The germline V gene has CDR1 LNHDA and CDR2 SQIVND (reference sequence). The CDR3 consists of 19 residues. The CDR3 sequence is CASTLTGALLQYSNQPQHF. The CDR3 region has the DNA TGTGCCAGTACCCTGACAGGGGCCCTTCTACAATATAGCAATCAGCCCCAGCATTTT.

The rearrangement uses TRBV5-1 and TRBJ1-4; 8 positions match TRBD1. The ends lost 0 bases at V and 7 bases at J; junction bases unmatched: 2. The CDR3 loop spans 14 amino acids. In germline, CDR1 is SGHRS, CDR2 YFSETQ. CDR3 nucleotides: TGCGCCAGCAGCTTGGATACAGGGGGTGAAAAACTGTTTTTT. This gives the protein CASSLDTGGEKLFF.

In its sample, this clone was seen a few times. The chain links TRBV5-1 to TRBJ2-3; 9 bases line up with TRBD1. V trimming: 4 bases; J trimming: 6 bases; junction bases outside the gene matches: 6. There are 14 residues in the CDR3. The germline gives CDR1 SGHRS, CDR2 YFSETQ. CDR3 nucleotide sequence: TGCGCCAGCAGCGGTGGGACAGGGATCGATACGCAGTATTTT. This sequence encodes CASSGGTGIDTQYF.

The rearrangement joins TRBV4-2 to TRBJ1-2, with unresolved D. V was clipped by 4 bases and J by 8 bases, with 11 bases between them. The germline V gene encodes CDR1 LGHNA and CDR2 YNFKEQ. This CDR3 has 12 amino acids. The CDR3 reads CASSRTGKGYTF. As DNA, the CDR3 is TGTGCCAGCAGCCGGACGGGGAAGGGCTACACCTTC.

CDR3 in DNA: TGTGCCACCAGTGATCCCGGGACTAGCGGCTACAATGAGCAGTTCTTC. Protein sequence: CATSDPGTSGYNEQFF. This chain connects TRBV24-1 to TRBJ2-1; TRBD2 aligns across 11 bases. The CDR3 is made up of 16 amino acids. After removal of 3 bases from V and 3 bases from J, the junction contained 3 bases not matched to a gene. Per germline, CDR1 KGHDR and CDR2 SFDVKD.

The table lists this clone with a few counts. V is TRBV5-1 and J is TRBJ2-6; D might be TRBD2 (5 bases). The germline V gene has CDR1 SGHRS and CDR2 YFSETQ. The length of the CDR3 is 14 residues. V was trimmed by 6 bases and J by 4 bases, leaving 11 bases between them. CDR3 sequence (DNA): TGCGCCAGCACTTTGGCGGGCGGGGCCAACGTCCTGACTTTC. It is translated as CASTLAGGANVLTF.

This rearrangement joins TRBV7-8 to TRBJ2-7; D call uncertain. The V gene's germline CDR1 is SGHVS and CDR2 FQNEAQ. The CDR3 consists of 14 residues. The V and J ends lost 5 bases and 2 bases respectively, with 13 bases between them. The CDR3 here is CASSPNRVAYEQYF. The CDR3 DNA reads TGTGCCAGCAGCCCGAACCGGGTCGCCTACGAGCAGTACTTC.

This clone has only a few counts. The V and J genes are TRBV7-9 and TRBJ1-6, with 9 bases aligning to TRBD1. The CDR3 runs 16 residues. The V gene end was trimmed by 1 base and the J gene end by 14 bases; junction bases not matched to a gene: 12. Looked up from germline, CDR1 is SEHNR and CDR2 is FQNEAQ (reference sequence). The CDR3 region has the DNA TGTGCCAGCAGCTTAGATGAGGGACAGGGCCTGTTGGCCCTCCACTTT. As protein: CASSLDEGQGLLALHF. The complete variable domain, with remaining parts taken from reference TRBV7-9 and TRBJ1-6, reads DTGVSQNPRHKITKRGQNVTFRCDPISEHNRLYWYRQTLGQGPEFLTYFQNEAQLEKSRLLSDRFSAERPKGSFSTLEIQRTEQGDSAMYLCASSLDEGQGLLALHFGNGTRLTVT.

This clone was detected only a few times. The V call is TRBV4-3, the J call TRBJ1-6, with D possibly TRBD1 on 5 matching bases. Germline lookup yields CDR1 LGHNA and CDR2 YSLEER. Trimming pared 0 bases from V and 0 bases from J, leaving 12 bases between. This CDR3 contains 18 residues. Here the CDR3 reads CASSQEVEGSSYNSPLHF. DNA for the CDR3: TGCGCCAGCAGCCAAGAGGTGGAGGGGAGCTCCTATAATTCACCCCTCCACTTT.

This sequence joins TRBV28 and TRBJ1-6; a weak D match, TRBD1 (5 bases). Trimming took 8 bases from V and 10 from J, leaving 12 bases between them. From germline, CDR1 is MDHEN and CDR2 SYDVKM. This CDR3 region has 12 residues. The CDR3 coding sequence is TGTGCCAGCGGGGGGTTGCGATCACCCCTCCACTTT. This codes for CASGGLRSPLHF.

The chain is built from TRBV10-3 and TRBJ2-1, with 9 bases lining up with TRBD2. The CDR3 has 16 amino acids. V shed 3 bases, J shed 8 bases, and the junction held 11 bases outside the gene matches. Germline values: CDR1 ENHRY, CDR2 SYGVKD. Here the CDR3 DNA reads TGTGCCATCAGTGACCAGGCGGGACTAGCTGTTCATGAGCAGTTCTTC. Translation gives CAISDQAGLAVHEQFF.